The rows below give T cell receptor beta chains drawn from one sample of a study of OX40 agonist ivuxolimab in advanced cancers. Data came from immunoSEQ multiplex PCR; TCRdb stores just in-frame clones and leaves some out. The sample carries 40,000 to 50,000 clones, approximately 90% recorded once. Sequenced material: CD4+ or CD8+ T cells sorted from blood, taken in a trial of the OX40 agonist ivuxolimab. These receptors were obtained from an adult with an advanced solid tumor such as melanoma, head and neck, liver or kidney cancer. The CDR3 runs from the conserved cysteine through the conserved F or W. D genes are given only for firm matches. Clone size is given for some rows only: seen once, a few or many times, or a class if the clone is expanded.

d_call	v_call	j_call	clone_size	cdr3_aa	cdr3_nt
.	TRBV4-1	TRBJ2-3	.	CASSQSLATGTDTQYF	TGCGCCAGCAGCCAATCCCTAGCGACCGGCACAGATACGCAGTATTTT
.	TRBV9	TRBJ1-6	.	CASSASSLNSPLHF	TGTGCCAGCAGCGCTTCTTCCCTTAATTCACCCCTCCACTTT
.	TRBV7-8	TRBJ2-3	.	CASRGPSQDTQYF	TGTGCCAGCAGGGGGCCCTCCCAAGATACGCAGTATTTT
.	TRBV4-3	TRBJ1-5	.	CASSHVRQEDQPQHF	TGCGCCAGCAGCCATGTGAGACAGGAGGATCAGCCCCAGCATTTT
.	TRBV7-8	TRBJ2-5	.	CASNFDGETQYF	TGTGCCAGCAACTTCGACGGAGAGACCCAGTACTTC
.	TRBV6-5	TRBJ2-1	.	CASSHRVDEQFF	TGTGCCAGCAGCCACAGGGTCGATGAGCAGTTCTTC
.	TRBV13	TRBJ2-2	once	CASSGYRVGTGELFF	TGTGCCAGCAGCGGATACAGGGTCGGTACCGGGGAGCTGTTTTTT
TRBD1	TRBV7-9	TRBJ2-2	.	CASSLVGQGNTGELFF	TGTGCCAGCAGCTTAGTTGGACAGGGAAACACCGGGGAGCTGTTTTTT
.	TRBV7-2	TRBJ2-3	.	CASSGGAERTQYF	TGTGCCAGCAGCGGAGGGGCGGAACGTACGCAGTATTTT
TRBD1	TRBV4-3	TRBJ2-7	once	CASSLGTELNYEQYF	TGCGCCAGCAGCTTGGGGACAGAGTTGAATTACGAGCAGTACTTC
TRBD1	TRBV27	TRBJ2-1	.	CASSSLQGVNEQFF	TGTGCCAGCAGTTCCCTACAGGGGGTCAATGAGCAGTTCTTC
.	TRBV6-4	TRBJ2-3	.	CASSDGRPTDTQYF	TGTGCCAGCAGTGACGGCAGGCCCACAGATACGCAGTATTTT
TRBD1	TRBV7-6	TRBJ1-6	once	CASSFNRGEDSPLHF	TGTGCCAGCAGCTTCAACAGGGGTGAAGATTCACCCCTCCACTTT
.	TRBV28	TRBJ1-5	once	CASSLVLQGSNQPQHF	TGTGCCAGCAGTTTGGTCCTTCAAGGGAGCAATCAGCCCCAGCATTTT
.	TRBV4-3	TRBJ1-2	.	CASSQATGSYQGYTF	TGCGCCAGCAGCCAAGCTACGGGATCCTACCAAGGCTACACCTTC
.	TRBV11-2	TRBJ1-2	.	CASSLAYGYTF	TGTGCCAGCAGCTTGGCCTATGGCTACACCTTC
.	TRBV4-3	TRBJ2-3	.	CASSPSGAPGDTQYF	TGCGCCAGCAGCCCGAGCGGAGCACCAGGAGATACGCAGTATTTT
TRBD1	TRBV7-8	TRBJ1-5	.	CASSLGRMAGQGHQPQHF	TGTGCCAGCAGCTTAGGGAGGATGGCGGGACAGGGGCATCAGCCCCAGCATTTT
.	TRBV27	TRBJ1-2	.	CASSPSRWGDYGYTF	TGTGCCAGCAGCCCATCGAGGTGGGGAGACTATGGCTACACCTTC
TRBD1	TRBV13	TRBJ1-1	.	CASSPGTVMEAFF	TGTGCCAGCAGCCCCGGGACAGTCATGGAAGCTTTCTTT
.	TRBV5-1	TRBJ1-1	.	CASSPDSNTEAFF	TGCGCCAGCAGCCCGGACAGTAACACTGAAGCTTTCTTT
.	TRBV18	TRBJ2-7	.	CASSPPSGSSYEQYF	TGTGCCAGCTCACCACCCTCCGGGTCCTCCTACGAGCAGTACTTC
.	TRBV28	TRBJ1-6	once	CASSFPDRNSPLHF	TGTGCCAGCAGTTTCCCGGACCGCAATTCACCCCTCCACTTT
.	TRBV19	TRBJ1-5	.	CASIGDGGLDQPQHF	TGTGCCAGTATTGGCGACGGGGGCCTCGATCAGCCCCAGCATTTT
.	TRBV19	TRBJ1-2	.	CASSIGQYGYTF	TGTGCCAGTAGTATAGGGCAGTATGGCTACACCTTC
.	TRBV28	TRBJ2-7	.	CASSLNRNFYEQYF	TGTGCCAGCAGTTTAAACAGAAATTTCTACGAGCAGTACTTC
.	TRBV10-3	TRBJ1-5	.	CAISESGRFSNQPQHF	TGTGCCATCAGTGAGTCAGGCAGGTTTAGCAATCAGCCCCAGCATTTT